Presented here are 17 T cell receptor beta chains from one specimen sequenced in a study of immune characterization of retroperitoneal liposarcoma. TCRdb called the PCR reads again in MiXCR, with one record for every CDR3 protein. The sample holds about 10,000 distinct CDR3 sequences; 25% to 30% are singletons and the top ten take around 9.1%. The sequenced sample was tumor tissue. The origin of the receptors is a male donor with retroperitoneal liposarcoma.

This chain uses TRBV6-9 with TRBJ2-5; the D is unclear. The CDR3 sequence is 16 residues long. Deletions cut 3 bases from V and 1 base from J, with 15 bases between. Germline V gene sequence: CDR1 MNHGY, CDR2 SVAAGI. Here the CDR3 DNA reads TGTGCCAGCAGTTACTCGAAGGAGCTACTCCAAGAGACCCAGTACTTC. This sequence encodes CASSYSKELLQETQYF.

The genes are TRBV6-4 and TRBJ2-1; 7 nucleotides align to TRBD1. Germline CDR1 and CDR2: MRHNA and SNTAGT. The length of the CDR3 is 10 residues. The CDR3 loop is CRDSHPEQFF. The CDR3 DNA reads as TGTAGGGACAGCCACCCCGAGCAGTTCTTC.

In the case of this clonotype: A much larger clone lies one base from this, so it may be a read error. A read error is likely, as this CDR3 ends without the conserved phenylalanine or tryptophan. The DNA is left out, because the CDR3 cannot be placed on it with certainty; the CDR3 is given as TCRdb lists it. CDR3 region: CASSPGLAGVEQYL. This chain connects TRBV7-6 to TRBJ2-3; the D segment call TRBD2 is taken from the table without a DNA check. Per germline, CDR1 SGHVS and CDR2 FNYEAQ. With termini counted, the CDR3 has 14 amino acids.

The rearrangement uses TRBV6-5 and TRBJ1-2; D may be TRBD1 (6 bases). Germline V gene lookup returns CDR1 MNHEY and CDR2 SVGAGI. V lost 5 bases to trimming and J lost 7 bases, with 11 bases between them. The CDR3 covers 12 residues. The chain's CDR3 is CASSPQGSGYTF. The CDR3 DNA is TGTGCCAGCAGTCCACAGGGTTCTGGCTACACCTTC.

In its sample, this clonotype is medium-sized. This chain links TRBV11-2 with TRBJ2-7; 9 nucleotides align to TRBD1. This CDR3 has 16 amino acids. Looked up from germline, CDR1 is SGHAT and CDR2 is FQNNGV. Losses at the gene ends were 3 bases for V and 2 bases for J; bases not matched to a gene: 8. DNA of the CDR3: TGTGCCAGCAGCTTTCGTTCCGGGACAGGGACCTACGAGCAGTACTTC. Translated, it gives CASSFRSGTGTYEQYF.

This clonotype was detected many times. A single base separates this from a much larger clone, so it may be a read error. The CDR3 DNA is TGTGCCAGCAGTTTCGGGACTACCCCCTACTTC. This encodes CASSFGTTPYF. V is TRBV12-3 or TRBV12-4 and J is TRBJ2-1; 7 bases are shared with TRBD2. CDR3 length: 11 amino acids.

The DNA for the CDR3 is TGTGCCAGCACGAAAGCAACAGCTAACTATGGCTACACCTTC. Residues: CASTKATANYGYTF. The chain uses TRBV6-1 and TRBJ1-2; D is ambiguous. Deletions cut 7 bases from V and 0 bases from J, with 12 bases between. Per germline, CDR1 MNHNS and CDR2 SASEGT. The CDR3 has 14 residues.

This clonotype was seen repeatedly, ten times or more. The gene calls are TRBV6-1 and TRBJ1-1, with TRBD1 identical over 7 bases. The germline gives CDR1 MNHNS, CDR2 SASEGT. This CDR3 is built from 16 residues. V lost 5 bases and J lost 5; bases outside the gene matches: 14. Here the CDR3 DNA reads TGTGCCAGCAGTTCTCGAAGATACAGGGGAGGGACTGAAGCTTTCTTT. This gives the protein CASSSRRYRGGTEAFF.

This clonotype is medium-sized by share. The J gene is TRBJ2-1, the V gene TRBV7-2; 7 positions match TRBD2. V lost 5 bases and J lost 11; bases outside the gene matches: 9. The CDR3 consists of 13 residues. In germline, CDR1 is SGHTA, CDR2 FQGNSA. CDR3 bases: TGTGCCAGCAGCGAAGGAGGGGACTATCAGCAGTTCTTC. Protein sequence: CASSEGGDYQQFF.

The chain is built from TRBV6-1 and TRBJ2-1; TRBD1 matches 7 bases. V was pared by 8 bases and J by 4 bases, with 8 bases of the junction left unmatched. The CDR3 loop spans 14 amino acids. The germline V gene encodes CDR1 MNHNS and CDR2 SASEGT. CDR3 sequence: CASGKGAAYNEQFF. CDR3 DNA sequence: TGTGCCAGCGGGAAGGGGGCAGCATACAATGAGCAGTTCTTC.

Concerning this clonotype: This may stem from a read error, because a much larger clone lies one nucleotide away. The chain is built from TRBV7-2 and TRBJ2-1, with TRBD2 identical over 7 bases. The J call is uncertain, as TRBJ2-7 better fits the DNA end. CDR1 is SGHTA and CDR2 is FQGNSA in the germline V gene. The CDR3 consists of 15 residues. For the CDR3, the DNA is TGTGCCAACAGCATTACTAGCGCGGCGTCCTACGAGCAGTACTTC. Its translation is CANSITSAASYEQYF.

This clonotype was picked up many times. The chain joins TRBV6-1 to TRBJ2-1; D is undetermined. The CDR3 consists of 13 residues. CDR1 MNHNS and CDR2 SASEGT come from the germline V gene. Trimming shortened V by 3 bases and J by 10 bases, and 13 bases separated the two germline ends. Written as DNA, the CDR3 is TGTGCCAGCAGTGAGGGTCAGACCTACGAGCAGTTCTTC. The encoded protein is CASSEGQTYEQFF.

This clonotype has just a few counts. The CDR3 nucleotides are TGTGCCAGCAGCTCAAAGTCCTCCTACGAGCAGTTCTTC. Protein product: CASSSKSSYEQFF. The V gene is TRBV11-3, the J gene TRBJ2-1, with no clear D. Trimming took 4 bases from V and 10 from J, leaving 14 bases between them. CDR1 is SGHNT, CDR2 YENEEA, per germline. The CDR3 is 13 amino acids. Full variable domain (missing parts from reference TRBV11-3 and TRBJ2-1): EAGVVQSPRYKIIEKKQPVAFWCNPISGHNTLYWYLQNLGQGPELLIRYENEEAVDDSQLPKDRFSAERLKGVDSTLKIQPAELGDSAVYLCASSSKSSYEQFFGPGTRLTVL.

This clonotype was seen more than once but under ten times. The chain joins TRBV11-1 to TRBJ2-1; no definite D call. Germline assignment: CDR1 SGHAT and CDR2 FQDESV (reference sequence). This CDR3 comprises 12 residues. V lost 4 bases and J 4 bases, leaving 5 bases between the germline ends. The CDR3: CASSSTYNEQFF. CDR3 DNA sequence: TGTGCCAGCAGCTCGACTTACAATGAGCAGTTCTTC.

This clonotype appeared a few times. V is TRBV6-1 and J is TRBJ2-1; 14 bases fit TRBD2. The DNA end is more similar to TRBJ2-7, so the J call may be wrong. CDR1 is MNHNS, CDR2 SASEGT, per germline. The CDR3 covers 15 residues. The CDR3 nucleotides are TGTGCCAGCAGGAAAGGGACTAGCGGGAGAAATGAGCAGTACTTC. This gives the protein CASRKGTSGRNEQYF.

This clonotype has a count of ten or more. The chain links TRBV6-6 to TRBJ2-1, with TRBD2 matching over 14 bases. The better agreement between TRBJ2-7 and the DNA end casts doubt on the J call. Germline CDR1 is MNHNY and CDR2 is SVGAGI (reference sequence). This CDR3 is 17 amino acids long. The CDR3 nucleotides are TGTGCCAGCAGTTACGGGAGACTAGCGGGAGGGTACAATGAGCAGTACTTC. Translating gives CASSYGRLAGGYNEQYF.

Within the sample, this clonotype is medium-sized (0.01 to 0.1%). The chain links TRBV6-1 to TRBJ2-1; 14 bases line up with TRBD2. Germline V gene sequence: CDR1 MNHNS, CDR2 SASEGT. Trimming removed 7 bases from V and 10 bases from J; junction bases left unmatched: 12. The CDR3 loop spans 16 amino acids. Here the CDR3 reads CASIKTSGGDNYEQFF. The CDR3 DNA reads TGTGCCAGCATAAAGACTAGCGGGGGGGACAATTACGAGCAGTTCTTC.